Sequencing of this TCR beta chain was carried out in a study of shared clonotypes between healthy human individuals. Study-level findings and limits: The sampled material consisted only of blood, and tissue repertoires are likely to differ. Donor clonotype sharing was expected to depend on sequencing depth.

On this clone itself: Its antigen remains unknown.

Assay: immunoSEQ multiplex PCR; the TCRdb copy retains only in-frame clones and omits some. The sample lists about 560,000 clones; around 78% were seen once. Germline CDR1 SEHNR, CDR2 FQNEAQ (reference sequence). This CDR3 contains 14 residues. V lost 6 bases and J 1 base, leaving 10 bases between the germline ends. This rearrangement joins TRBV7-9 to TRBJ2-1, with D possibly being TRBD2 (5 bases). The receptor comes from a woman between 40 and 55 years old in good health. Some clones in this sample may be carry-over from other donors' samples. Sequencing was carried out using PBMCs. Here the CDR3 reads CASRTPGSYNEQFF. CDR3 DNA: TGTGCCAGCAGAACACCGGGGTCCTACAATGAGCAGTTCTTC.